Ten or more counts support the clone carrying this T cell receptor beta chain. The antigen remains undetermined. The ends lost 3 bases at V and 7 bases at J; junction bases unmatched: 5. Germline V gene sequence: CDR1 MDHEN, CDR2 SYDVKM. This CDR3 comprises 14 residues. Generation of TCR cDNA used 5'RACE template switching (which added a universal primer site and UMIs). TCRdb called the 5' RACE reads again in MiXCR, with one record for every CDR3 protein. This table has 230,000 or so distinct CDR3 sequences, about 3.5% appearing once. The record originates from a study of T cells after yellow fever vaccination. Study in general: Libraries from low-cell-number fractions were prepared with the SMART-Seq v4 Ultra Low Input RNA kit. Study-wide results and limits: Once the booster was given, most primary-vaccination clones reappeared, at about 96% for CD4 and over 75% for CD8. The study found a weaker secondary response that peaked faster, day 5 versus 15.

Sequencing was performed on PBMCs, taken 15 days after the yellow fever booster vaccination. The rearrangement links TRBV28 to TRBJ1-5; 8 bases agree with TRBD1. This receptor was identified in a man aged 18-30 years who received the YFV17D yellow fever vaccine. CDR3 sequence reads: CASSLDRATQPQHF. DNA for the CDR3: TGTGCCAGCAGTTTGGACAGGGCAACCCAGCCCCAGCATTTT.